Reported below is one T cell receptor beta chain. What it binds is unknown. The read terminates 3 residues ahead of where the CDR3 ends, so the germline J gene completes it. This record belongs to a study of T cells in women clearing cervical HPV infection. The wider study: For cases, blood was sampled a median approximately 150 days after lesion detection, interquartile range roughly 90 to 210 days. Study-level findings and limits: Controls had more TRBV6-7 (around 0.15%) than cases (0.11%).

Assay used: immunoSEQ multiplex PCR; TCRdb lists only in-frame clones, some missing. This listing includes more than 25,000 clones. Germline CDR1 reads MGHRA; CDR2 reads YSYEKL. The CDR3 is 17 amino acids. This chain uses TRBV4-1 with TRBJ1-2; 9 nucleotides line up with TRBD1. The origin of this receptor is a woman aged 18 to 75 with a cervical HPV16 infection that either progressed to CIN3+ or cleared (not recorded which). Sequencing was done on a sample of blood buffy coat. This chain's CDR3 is CASSQVPNPGQGGGYTF. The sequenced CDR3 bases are TGCGCCAGCAGCCAAGTACCAAACCCGGGACAGGGAGGAGGC.